The clone carrying this TCR beta chain was detected ten times or more. The CDR3 length is 15 residues. CDR1 is MNHNS, CDR2 SASEGT, per germline. Germline trimming cut 3 bases from V and 4 bases from J; bases unmatched to any gene: 5. The entry originates in a study of blood T cell repertoires in COVID-19. Study as a whole: The United States, Italy and Spain supplied acute and convalescent COVID-19 samples. Nucleic acid was either cDNA or gDNA, and it came from T cells, B-cell-depleted T cells, or PBMCs.

As processed by the authors: Amplifying reference gene primers gave estimates of nucleated cell counts. Some clones are missing from TCRdb's copy, which holds only in-frame ones; the method was immunoSEQ multiplex PCR. V and J calls plus clone size are reproduced from that table; the DNA served to infer D and trimming. The data hold some 120,000 clones, with roughly 84% observed a single time. Sequencing was carried out using peripheral blood. This sequence originates from a woman younger than 45 who had recovered from COVID-19. The chain uses TRBV6-1 and TRBJ2-1; 8 bases line up with TRBD2. The CDR3 spells CASSEAGGRYNEQFF. The CDR3 coding sequence is TGTGCCAGCAGTGAGGCGGGAGGCCGATACAATGAGCAGTTCTTC.